The clone carrying this T cell receptor beta chain has only a few counts. Its cognate antigen is unknown. This sample was included in a study of T-cell reconstitution after alpha-beta-depleted transplantation in children. Germline lookup yields CDR1 MNHEY and CDR2 SVGAGI. The V end was cut by 0 bases, the J end by 2 bases, with 19 bases between. This CDR3 comprises 18 residues. Study outcomes and limitations: T-cell counts and diversity were attributed mostly to newly produced T cells one year after transplant.

Preparation of the TCRbeta library was carried out with unique molecular identifiers. TCRdb independently ran MiXCR on the PCR reads; one entry per CDR3 protein. The profile shows approximately 300,000 distinct CDR3 sequences, about a tenth of them singletons. The origin of this receptor is a boy under two years old with acute myeloid leukemia, due to receive a stem cell transplant. The chain is built from TRBV6-5 and TRBJ2-5, with D unclear. The source was PBMCs, collected before TCRalphabeta/CD19-depleted stem cell transplant. Written as DNA, the CDR3 is TGTGCCAGCAGTTACTCGTATGGGGATCGGGCAGGACAAGAGACCCAGTACTTC. Amino acid sequence: CASSYSYGDRAGQETQYF.